Here is one T cell receptor (beta chain) with its context. While infection was still active, Seattle patients were enrolled and then followed longitudinally. Source study methods: Amplification of reference gene primers was used by the study to estimate nucleated cell counts. Sequenced by immunoSEQ multiplex PCR; TCRdb stores in-frame clones only, minus some. The V and J calls and clone size are taken from that table; D and trimming were inferred from the DNA. This table has about 130,000 clones, approximately 89% appearing once. Germline V gene sequence: CDR1 MNHEY, CDR2 SVGAGI. Deletions cut 2 bases from V and 1 base from J, with 14 bases between. The CDR3 consists of 16 residues. The data stem from a study of blood T cell repertoires in COVID-19. The overall study: Samples representing acute and convalescent COVID-19 were sourced from the United States, Italy and Spain.

This TCR was recovered from an elderly woman with COVID-19, enrolled during active disease. The sample comprised peripheral blood. The genes are TRBV6-5 and TRBJ2-5, with D perhaps TRBD2 (5 bases). DNA of the CDR3: TGTGCCAGCAGTTACACGTTCCAGCGGACCCAAGAGACCCAGTACTTC. It is translated as CASSYTFQRTQETQYF.